This record covers a single T cell receptor (beta chain). The antigen this receptor binds is unknown. No much larger clone exists at a distance of one base, and base qualities are not known. High-throughput TCR beta sequencing profiled peripheral blood CD8+ and CD4+ T cells from healthy donors, Susac syndrome patients and multiple sclerosis patients. Multiple sclerosis controls were treatment-naive patients with stable or active relapsing-remitting disease fulfilling revised McDonald criteria. Bulk CD8+ and CD4+ T cells were purified by magnetic negative isolation, while CD8+ TEMRA cells were enriched using FACS. Blood was drawn into EDTA tubes, processed within 24 hours, and PBMCs were isolated by density gradient centrifugation. PBMCs intended for TCR sequencing were cryopreserved in liquid nitrogen and thawed later in a water bath at 37 degrees C. Purity of sorted or isolated CD4+, CD8+ and CD8+ TEMRA cells was at least 90%.

The sample belongs to a study of CD8 T cells in Susac syndrome (dated by TCRdb to between 2019 and 2020). With respect to the entire study: Whether CD8+ T cell activation and differentiation in Susac syndrome was antigen driven was tested using repertoire sequencing.

RNA was extracted using the RNeasy kit, and roughly 0.5 to 1 microgram was reverse transcribed with random hexamers. The immunoSEQ multiplex PCR assay, covering 54 Vbeta and 13 Jbeta segments, was used to amplify TCR beta CDR3 regions. PCR amplification bias was corrected by using a synthetic template baseline for primer optimization and computational correction. Regarding the original processing steps: Reads were annotated to V, D and J genes per IMGT and analyzed with immunoSEQ Analyzer, keeping only productive sequences. To calculate clonality, Shannon entropy was normalized by log2 of the number of productive unique sequences and then subtracted from one. For each patient and control, public and private clones were evaluated among the 100 most prevalent clones. A clone was defined as Susac-specific if it was absent from the healthy and MS cohorts, from 950 to 1,300 published viral clones and from other ImmuneACCESS disease sequences. TCRdb handled the public reads itself, with Q25 trimming in fastp and clone calling in MiXCR, and kept productive beta chains. Every distinct CDR3 protein forms one entry, paired with its most common genes and DNA. V and J calls and clone size were set by TCRdb, not the authors. Here the sample has about 200,000 distinct CDR3 sequences; 90% to 95% occur a single time. Jointly, the top ten make up 0.093% of the sample.

Overall study outcomes, separate from this receptor: The number of individuals in the TCR sequencing and HLA analysis was acknowledged as relatively small.

This receptor was obtained from a human donor with multiple sclerosis. The specimen sequenced was CD4+ T cells from PBMCs.

The DNA sequence is given as TGCAGCGTTGTTTGGACACCGCTTACCTACGAGCAGTACTTC. Protein translation: CSVVWTPLTYEQYF. The chain uses TRBV29-1 and TRBJ2-7, and perhaps TRBD1 as D gene, on 5 matching bases. At the junction V is shortened by 4 bases and J by 2 bases, with 15 bases in between. The CDR3 numbers 14 residues from cysteine through phenylalanine. The retained sequence is limited to the CDR3, 42 bases, with the frame set at the first base. The germline V gene provides CDR1 SQVTM and CDR2 ANQGSEA.